The present T cell receptor (beta chain) was sequenced within a study of control samples from healthy donors and cancer patients. Profiled with immunoSEQ multiplex PCR; TCRdb holds only in-frame clones, not every one. The sample has 130,000 to 150,000 clones, 75% to 95% seen once; the top ten hold approximately 3.2%. Looked up from germline, CDR1 is SGHRS and CDR2 is YFSETQ. This CDR3 is built from 16 residues. J lost 2 bases, V lost 4 bases, and 8 bases had no gene match. The chain employs TRBV5-1 and TRBJ2-1; 8 bases are shared with TRBD1. The TCR was taken from a man between 25 and 39 years old in good health. The specimen sequenced was blood. Written as DNA, the CDR3 is TGCGCCAGCAGCCTACCAGGACAGGGTCCCTACAATGAGCAGTTCTTC. Translation gives CASSLPGQGPYNEQFF.